The next 30 T cell receptor beta chains were all read from a single sample in a study of regulatory T cells in long-lasting Graves disease. Time point described: persistent/refractory GD, antithyroid drugs over 5 years with positive TRAb. There was RNA extracted from PBMCs, and the TCR library was made from it. With iRepertoire HTBI primers and Arm-PCR of CDR3 regions, TCR beta libraries were built. MiXCR, applied by TCRdb to the multiplex PCR reads, yields one record per CDR3 protein. The sample holds over 350,000 distinct CDR3 sequences, roughly 20% seen once. The sequenced sample was peripheral blood mononuclear cells (PBMCs), obtained when the disease was refractory, from a patient treated with antithyroid drugs. These receptors all stem from a female donor with Graves disease.

The chain joins TRBV14 to TRBJ2-3; 7 nucleotides match TRBD2. Germline CDR1 is SGHDN and CDR2 is FVKESK. CDR3 length: 17 amino acids. V shed 5 bases and J 0 bases; nucleotides not matched to a gene: 11. CDR3 protein: CASSGSPGLTSTDTQYF. As DNA, the CDR3 is TGTGCCAGCAGCGGTTCCCCGGGACTAACTAGCACAGATACGCAGTATTTT.

Only a few counts were recorded for this clonotype. The genes are TRBV19 and TRBJ1-2, with D possibly being TRBD1 (6 bases). Trimming left V 9 bases short and J 3 bases short, with 11 bases between. CDR1 LNHDA and CDR2 SQIVND come from the germline V gene (reference sequence). There are 12 residues in the CDR3. CDR3 sequence: CASFRTDYGYTF. CDR3 nucleotides: TGTGCCAGCTTTCGGACAGACTATGGCTACACCTTC.

This clonotype has just a few counts. The V gene is TRBV20-1, the J gene TRBJ2-7; no definite D call. Looked up from germline, CDR1 is DFQATT and CDR2 is SNEGSKA (reference sequence). The length of the CDR3 is 12 residues. The V and J ends lost 6 bases and 3 bases respectively, with 12 bases between them. The CDR3 loop reads CSADHGSYEQYF. The CDR3 nucleotides read TGCAGTGCCGACCACGGAAGCTACGAGCAGTACTTC.

The chain's CDR3 is CAWSEWQKNEKLFF. The CDR3 DNA sequence: TGTGCCTGGAGTGAGTGGCAGAAAAATGAAAAACTGTTTTTT. The V and J genes are TRBV30 and TRBJ1-4; no reliable D call. CDR3 length: 14 amino acids. Trimming shortened V by 1 base and J by 5 bases, and 11 bases separated the two germline ends. Germline V gene data show CDR1 as GTSNPN and CDR2 as SVGIG (reference sequence).

This sequence joins TRBV9 and TRBJ2-7, with D possibly TRBD1 on 7 matching bases. Germline V gene sequence: CDR1 SGDLS, CDR2 YYNGEE. This CDR3 spans 18 amino acids. The ends were cut back, 4 bases at V and 3 bases at J, with 26 bases in the middle. Here the CDR3 DNA reads TGTGCCAGCAGCCAAGATTACGTAGGCGTGCGGGACAGCTACGAGCAGTACTTC. Translated: CASSQDYVGVRDSYEQYF.

This clonotype was seen at least ten times. The chain couples TRBV6-4 to TRBJ1-2; 9 nucleotides line up with TRBD1. V dropped 8 bases and J dropped 7; count of bases not matched to a gene: 8. CDR1 and CDR2 from the germline V gene are MRHNA and SNTAGT. The CDR3 is 13 residues long. CDR3 residues: CASGQGQGGGYTF. The CDR3, as DNA: TGTGCCAGCGGCCAGGGACAGGGAGGTGGCTACACCTTC.

This clonotype has only a few counts. The gene calls are TRBV24-1 and TRBJ2-2, with a tentative D call TRBD1 (5 bases). V was shortened by 1 base and J by 3 bases, with 14 bases between the two germline ends. This CDR3 has 17 residues. Per the germline V gene, CDR1 is KGHDR and CDR2 is SFDVKD. The CDR3 reads CATSDFPLTGDTGELFF. CDR3 DNA: TGTGCCACCAGTGATTTTCCGTTAACAGGAGACACCGGGGAGCTGTTTTTT.

This clonotype was detected many times. This chain joins TRBV6-2 or TRBV6-3 and TRBJ2-5; D remains unclear. CDR1 and CDR2 from the germline V gene are MNHEY and SVGEGT. This CDR3 has 13 residues. Between the trimmed V and J ends, which lost 7 bases and 5 bases, there was a span of 14 bases. CDR3 protein: CASTWSYKETQYF. The CDR3 nucleotides read TGTGCCAGCACTTGGTCCTACAAGGAGACCCAGTACTTC.

The CDR3 reads CASSFQMADTQYF. The CDR3 DNA sequence: TGTGCCAGCAGCTTCCAAATGGCAGATACGCAGTATTTT. This chain joins TRBV11-2 and TRBJ2-3; no clear D gene. The germline V gene has CDR1 SGHAT and CDR2 FQNNGV. The CDR3 covers 13 residues. Trimming removed 3 bases from V and 4 bases from J, with 8 bases in between.

The chain couples TRBV27 to TRBJ1-2; 8 bases map to TRBD1. The CDR3 contains 13 residues. The V gene end was trimmed by 6 bases and the J gene end by 1 base; junction bases not matched to a gene: 1. Germline CDR1 reads MNHEY; CDR2 reads SMNVEV (reference sequence). CDR3 amino acids: CASRGQDNYGYTF. CDR3 DNA sequence: TGTGCCAGCAGGGGACAGGATAACTATGGCTACACCTTC.

Worth noting for this clonotype: The junction does not match germline at one end; this may be a read error. V usage is TRBV11-2 and J usage is TRBJ2-2; D is perhaps TRBD1 (6 bases). Germline lookup yields CDR1 SGHAT and CDR2 FQNNGV. This CDR3 comprises 14 residues. The CDR3 sequence is CASRPTGYTGELVF. CDR3 nucleotides: TGTGCCAGCAGGCCCACAGGGTACACCGGGGAGCTGGTTTTT.

This clonotype turned up a few times. The chain is built from TRBV29-1 and TRBJ2-7; maybe TRBD1 (5 bases). The CDR3 sequence is 13 residues long. The ends were cut back, 7 bases at V and 7 bases at J, with 20 bases in the middle. CDR1 is SQVTM, CDR2 ANQGSEA, per germline. CDR3 DNA sequence: TGCAGCGCGGAAGGGGCGGAAGACGGGGAGCAGTACTTC. As protein: CSAEGAEDGEQYF.

This clonotype was counted only a few times. The chain recombines TRBV27 with TRBJ1-6, with D unresolved. There are 15 residues in the CDR3. The V end lost 5 bases, the J end lost 5 bases, and 13 bases lay between the germline ends. CDR1 MNHEY and CDR2 SMNVEV come from the germline V gene (reference sequence). CDR3 DNA: TGTGCCAGCAGTATTAGTTGGGGAAATAATTCACCCCTCCACTTT. This gives the protein CASSISWGNNSPLHF.

This clonotype occurred a few times. V is TRBV27 and J is TRBJ2-7; 10 bases line up with TRBD2. With 6 bases clipped from V and 2 bases from J, the junction kept 7 bases outside the gene matches. From germline, CDR1 is MNHEY and CDR2 SMNVEV (reference sequence). The CDR3 contains 15 residues. CDR3 DNA sequence: TGTGCCAGCAGAAGGACTAGCGGAAATGCCTACGAGCAGTACTTC. Protein: CASRRTSGNAYEQYF.

This clonotype was picked up many times. CDR3 sequence: CASSNRDSSYTF. CDR3 sequence (DNA): TGTGCCAGCAGTAACCGGGACAGCAGCTACACCTTC. V and J are TRBV6-1 and TRBJ1-2; 7 bases match TRBD1. With V trimmed by 5 bases and J by 9 bases, 6 bases remained unmatched. This CDR3 is built from 12 residues. CDR1 is MNHNS and CDR2 is SASEGT in the germline V gene.

This clonotype was observed many times. The V and J genes are TRBV28 and TRBJ1-1, with TRBD1 matching over 8 bases. Germline loops: CDR1 MDHEN, CDR2 SYDVKM. CDR3 length: 14 amino acids. The J segment lost 5 bases and the V segment lost 8 bases, leaving 10 bases of the junction unmatched. This CDR3 is CASAPPGGRTEAFF. DNA of the CDR3: TGTGCCAGCGCCCCCCCAGGGGGCCGGACTGAAGCTTTCTTT.

Note on this clonotype: A much more abundant neighbour one base away suggests this may be a read error. The J gene is TRBJ1-2, the V gene TRBV7-2, with a tentative D call TRBD1 (5 bases). Trimming stripped 5 bases from V and 3 bases from J, with 25 bases between. Per germline, CDR1 SGHTA and CDR2 FQGNSA. The CDR3 has 18 residues. CDR3 amino acids: CASSDCYRLAGSHYGYTF. CDR3 nucleotide sequence: TGTGCCAGCAGCGACTGCTACCGGTTGGCAGGGTCTCACTATGGCTACACCTTC. Combining the CDR3 with reference TRBV7-2 and TRBJ1-2 gives the whole variable domain GAGVSQSPSNKVTEKGKDVELRCDPISGHTALYWYRQSLGQGLEFLIYFQGNSAPDKSGLPSDRFSAERTGGSVSTLTIQRTQQEDSAVYLCASSDCYRLAGSHYGYTFGSGTRLTVV.

This clonotype has ten or more counts. This chain joins TRBV30 and TRBJ1-2; D possibly corresponds to TRBD1 (6 bases). CDR1 and CDR2 (germline): GTSNPN, SVGIG (reference sequence). Trimming cost V 3 bases and J 6 bases, with 17 bases left between them. This CDR3 spans 14 amino acids. CDR3 protein: CAWRATGYGDGYTF. The CDR3 DNA reads TGTGCCTGGAGGGCTACAGGGTACGGCGATGGCTACACCTTC.

V is TRBV7-2 and J is TRBJ2-3, with D perhaps matching TRBD1 (5 bases). V lost 1 base, J lost 1 base, and 9 bases lay in between. CDR1 SGHTA and CDR2 FQGNSA come from the germline V gene. This CDR3 contains 15 residues. The CDR3 region is CASSLDWGRTDTQYF. The CDR3 DNA sequence: TGTGCCAGCAGCTTAGATTGGGGCCGCACAGATACGCAGTATTTT. Together with reference TRBV7-2 and TRBJ2-3, the CDR3 gives the full variable domain: GAGVSQSPSNKVTEKGKDVELRCDPISGHTALYWYRQSLGQGLEFLIYFQGNSAPDKSGLPSDRFSAERTGGSVSTLTIQRTQQEDSAVYLCASSLDWGRTDTQYFGPGTRLTVL.

This clonotype was recorded many times. The V and J genes are TRBV2 and TRBJ1-5; 12 bases line up with TRBD1. The V gene's germline CDR1 is SNHLY and CDR2 FYNNEI. This CDR3 comprises 16 residues. Trimming took 4 bases from V and 7 from J; bases not matched to a gene: 8. CDR3 nucleotide sequence: TGTGCCAGCAGTGCTACGGGACAGGGGGCCGAGCAGCCCCAGCATTTT. The encoded protein is CASSATGQGAEQPQHF.

In its sample, this clonotype was seen many times. The CDR3 DNA reads TGTGCCAGCAGTCCTACGGCGACAGGGGTTACGTACTACGAGCAGTACTTC. Translating it yields CASSPTATGVTYYEQYF. V gene TRBV27 combines with J gene TRBJ2-7; 8 bases agree with TRBD1. This CDR3 has 17 residues. The V and J ends lost 5 bases and 3 bases, in that order; junction bases with no gene match: 15. Germline-derived CDR1 and CDR2 are MNHEY and SMNVEV (reference sequence).

There are many counts of this clonotype. The CDR3 bases are TGCAGCGTTGAAGATAGGACGGAGCAGGGGCAGTACTTC. This codes for CSVEDRTEQGQYF. The chain joins TRBV29-1 to TRBJ2-7; D possibly corresponds to TRBD1 (5 bases). The CDR3 covers 13 residues. Trimming stripped 0 bases from V and 9 bases from J, with 15 bases between. CDR1 SQVTM and CDR2 ANQGSEA come from the germline V gene.

The gene calls are TRBV29-1 and TRBJ1-1, with 8 bases identical to TRBD1. After removal of 7 bases from V and 1 base from J, the junction contained 2 bases not matched to a gene. CDR1 and CDR2 from the germline V gene are SQVTM and ANQGSEA. The CDR3 is made up of 12 amino acids. The CDR3 nucleotides read TGCAGCGATGGGACAGGGAACACTGAAGCTTTCTTT. Its protein is CSDGTGNTEAFF.

This clonotype occurred a few times. V gene TRBV11-2 combines with J gene TRBJ1-3; D not certain. Germline V gene lookup returns CDR1 SGHAT and CDR2 FQNNGV. V was pared by 3 bases and J by 0 bases, with 9 bases between. This CDR3 spans 15 amino acids. The CDR3 spells CASSFSAYSGNTIYF. In DNA, the CDR3 is TGTGCCAGCAGCTTCAGTGCCTACTCTGGAAACACCATATATTTT.

Details on this clonotype: This may come from a read error, since a much larger clone is one base off. This chain uses TRBV29-1 with TRBJ1-4, with a tentative D call TRBD1 (5 bases). V lost 6 bases and J 8 bases, leaving 16 bases between the germline ends. The V gene's germline CDR1 is SQVTM and CDR2 ANQGSEA. The CDR3 covers 13 residues. The CDR3 spells CSVRAHGGEKLFF. CDR3 in DNA: TGCAGCGTCCGTGCTCATGGGGGAGAAAAACTGTTTTTT.

Only a few counts were recorded for this clonotype. This rearrangement joins TRBV30 to TRBJ2-6; TRBD1 agrees at 10 bases. Trimming removed 2 bases from V and 4 bases from J; junction bases left unmatched: 5. The CDR3 is made up of 16 amino acids. CDR1 and CDR2 from the germline V gene are GTSNPN and SVGIG (reference sequence). CDR3 in amino acids: CAWSRDRGFGANVLTF. CDR3 DNA sequence: TGTGCCTGGAGTAGGGACAGGGGCTTCGGGGCCAACGTCCTGACTTTC.

The V gene is TRBV5-1, the J gene TRBJ1-1; no firm D call. This CDR3 is 13 amino acids long. The germline V gene has CDR1 SGHRS and CDR2 YFSETQ. Trimming shortened V by 5 bases and J by 11 bases, and 19 bases separated the two germline ends. The CDR3 DNA follows: TGCGCCAGCAGGACGTCTCCCGTTGGGCGGGCTTTCTTT. Residues: CASRTSPVGRAFF.

This clonotype was picked up a small number of times. This chain joins TRBV29-1 and TRBJ1-1; D is unresolved. Trimming took 4 bases from V and 4 from J, leaving 10 bases between them. The CDR3 extends over 12 amino acids. Germline V lookup: CDR1 SQVTM, CDR2 ANQGSEA. The chain's CDR3 is CSVVGVSTEAFF. CDR3 coding DNA: TGCAGCGTTGTAGGCGTTTCCACTGAAGCTTTCTTT. The variable domain in full, completed from reference TRBV29-1 and TRBJ1-1, reads SAVISQKPSRDICQRGTSLTIQCQVDSQVTMMFWYRQQPGQSLTLIATANQGSEATYESGFVIDKFPISRPNLTFSTLTVSNMSPEDSSIYLCSVVGVSTEAFFGQGTRLTVV.

This clonotype was seen a handful of times. V is TRBV11-1 and J is TRBJ2-2; 12 bases fit TRBD2. The V and J ends lost 7 bases and 0 bases, in that order; junction bases with no gene match: 15. Germline-derived CDR1 and CDR2 are SGHAT and FQDESV (reference sequence). The CDR3 contains 20 residues. The CDR3 loop reads CASTLERRGLAGPNTGELFF. The CDR3 DNA reads as TGTGCCAGCACCCTGGAGAGACGGGGACTAGCGGGTCCGAACACCGGGGAGCTGTTTTTT.

This clonotype came up many times. This chain links TRBV7-6 with TRBJ1-4; no clear D gene. Germline V gives CDR1 SGHVS, CDR2 FNYEAQ. Trimming removed 3 bases at V and 4 bases at J, with 6 bases between. The CDR3 spans 13 residues. The CDR3 sequence is CASSLTFNEKLFF. CDR3 DNA: TGTGCCAGCAGCTTGACGTTTAATGAAAAACTGTTTTTT.